A single sample gave rise to the 28 T cell receptor beta chains below, sequenced in a study of blood T cell repertoires in COVID-19. The repertoire was sequenced with immunoSEQ multiplex PCR; TCRdb's copy has only in-frame clones and lacks some. The table has about 210,000 clones, 84% seen once; the top ten hold roughly 7%. The sample was peripheral blood. The origin of the receptors is a woman of 80 years or more with COVID-19, enrolled during active disease.

This clone was observed a handful of times. CDR3 sequence (DNA): TGTGCCAGCAGCCAAACCGCTGAGGGCGGCTACACCTTC. It encodes CASSQTAEGGYTF. The rearrangement joins TRBV3-1 (or the pseudogene TRBV3-2) to TRBJ1-2; D gene ambiguous. CDR3 size: 13 residues. Germline-derived CDR1 and CDR2 are LGHDT and YNNKEL (reference sequence). Trimming removed 2 bases from V and 8 bases from J, with 12 bases in between.

This chain links TRBV10-2 with TRBJ1-4, with 8 bases that match TRBD1. There are 14 residues in the CDR3. Trimming at V came to 2 bases and at J to 7 bases, leaving 3 bases not matched to a gene. CDR1 and CDR2 (germline): WSHSY, SAAADI. The CDR3: CASSEQGASEKLFF. The CDR3 region has the DNA TGCGCCAGCAGTGAGCAGGGGGCGAGTGAAAAACTGTTTTTT.

This clone was seen a few times. The V gene is TRBV21-1, the J gene TRBJ1-2. TRBV21-1 is shown as a pseudogene. The CDR3 contains 17 residues. DNA of the CDR3: TGTGCCAGCAGCACCCCTGGTGGGGGGGGTTTAGGTTTGGGCTACACCTTC. Its translation is CASSTPGGGGLGLGYTF.

This chain connects TRBV4-1 to TRBJ2-1; D is possibly TRBD2 (5 bases). V was shortened by 1 base and J by 11 bases, with 12 bases between the two germline ends. This CDR3 has 13 amino acids. Germline CDR1 reads MGHRA; CDR2 reads YSYEKL. CDR3 bases: TGCGCCAGCAGCCAAGGATTTAGGACTCAGCAGTTCTTC. This codes for CASSQGFRTQQFF.

This sequence joins TRBV2 and TRBJ2-3, with D possibly being TRBD1 (5 bases). V dropped 2 bases and J dropped 2 bases, with 11 bases sitting between them. CDR1 is SNHLY, CDR2 FYNNEI, per germline. The CDR3 runs 15 residues. The CDR3 DNA follows: TGTGCCAGCAGTGAACAGGGCATCTACACAGATACGCAGTATTTT. Translated, it gives CASSEQGIYTDTQYF.

The chain employs TRBV20-1 and TRBJ1-4; D not certain. The CDR3 length is 11 residues. Trimming cost V 6 bases and J 10 bases, with 12 bases left between them. The germline V gene has CDR1 DFQATT and CDR2 SNEGSKA (reference sequence). CDR3 sequence (DNA): TGCAGTGCCGAGCGGGGTGGAAAACTGTTTTTT. Amino acid sequence: CSAERGGKLFF.

The chain is built from TRBV7-9 and TRBJ1-5; D unresolved. Germline values: CDR1 SEHNR, CDR2 FQNEAQ (reference sequence). With 5 bases removed from V and 4 bases from J, the gap between germline ends came to 12 bases. The CDR3 runs 14 residues. The DNA of the CDR3 is TGTGCCAGCAGCCGATTTAGCGGGAATCAGCCCCAGCATTTT. Translation: CASSRFSGNQPQHF.

The genes are TRBV15 and TRBJ2-1; D possibly corresponds to TRBD1 (6 bases). CDR3 length: 15 residues. The V gene's germline CDR1 is LNHNV and CDR2 YYDKDF (reference sequence). Trimming left V 4 bases short and J 9 bases short, with 19 bases between. CDR3 sequence reads: CATSIGRQTGGEQFF. In DNA form, the CDR3 reads TGTGCCACCAGCATCGGGCGACAGACAGGAGGTGAGCAGTTCTTC. Full variable domain (rest looked up from reference TRBV15 and TRBJ2-1): DAMVIQNPRYQVTQFGKPVTLSCSQTLNHNVMYWYQQKSSQAPKLLFHYYDKDFNNEADTPDNFQSRRPNTSFCFLDIRSPGLGDTAMYLCATSIGRQTGGEQFFGPGTRLTVL.

The V gene is TRBV6-1, the J gene TRBJ1-6; D is ambiguous. Trimming took off 2 bases at V and 2 bases at J, with 7 bases between the two ends. This CDR3 contains 15 residues. CDR1 is MNHNS and CDR2 is SASEGT in the germline V gene. This CDR3 reads CASSEPPAYNSPLHF. CDR3 DNA: TGTGCCAGCAGTGAACCGCCGGCCTATAATTCACCCCTCCACTTT.

Remarks on this clone: A junction end diverges from the germline sequence, so it may reflect a read error. The chain combines TRBV7-9 with TRBJ1-4; D remains ambiguous. Germline V lookup: CDR1 SEHNR, CDR2 FQNEAQ (reference sequence). This CDR3 region has 15 residues. CDR3 loop: CASSPNLGTSEKLFF. In DNA, the CDR3 is TGTGCCAGCAGCCCCAATTTAGGTACTAGTGAAAAACTGTTTTTT.

The rearrangement links TRBV6-6 to TRBJ1-1, with TRBD1 as a possible D gene (5 bases). Germline V lookup: CDR1 MNHNY, CDR2 SVGAGI (reference sequence). This CDR3 is built from 13 residues. V was cut by 2 bases and J by 4 bases, with 8 bases left in between. The CDR3: CASSYAGTTEAFF. The CDR3 bases are TGTGCCAGCAGTTACGCGGGGACCACTGAAGCTTTCTTT.

The chain recombines TRBV6-5 with TRBJ1-6; 7 positions match TRBD1. CDR3 length: 14 amino acids. Trimming took 6 bases from V and 5 from J; bases not matched to a gene: 4. Per germline, CDR1 MNHEY and CDR2 SVGAGI. As DNA, the CDR3 is TGTGCCAGCAGCCGGCAGGGGGATAATTCACCCCTCCACTTT. This encodes CASSRQGDNSPLHF.

Here the CDR3 reads CASSEDTGYGYTF. In DNA, the CDR3 is TGTGCCAGCAGTGAGGACACTGGCTATGGCTACACCTTC. This rearrangement joins TRBV2 to TRBJ1-2; a possible D gene is TRBD1 (5 bases). This CDR3 has 13 residues. Germline CDR1 reads SNHLY; CDR2 reads FYNNEI. V lost 3 bases and J 4 bases, leaving 9 bases between the germline ends.

This chain links TRBV7-9 with TRBJ1-1, with D unclear. The CDR3 sequence is 12 residues long. V was shortened by 11 bases and J by 1 base, with 11 bases between the two germline ends. Germline CDR1 reads SEHNR; CDR2 reads FQNEAQ (reference sequence). The CDR3 bases are TGTGCCGGGGAGTTAGGGAACACTGAAGCTTTCTTT. Translation gives CAGELGNTEAFF.

This chain joins TRBV5-1 and TRBJ2-6, with D perhaps matching TRBD2 (5 bases). Germline values: CDR1 SGHRS, CDR2 YFSETQ. The CDR3 is 15 amino acids. Trimming took 7 bases from V and 2 from J, leaving 13 bases between them. CDR3 in DNA: TGCGCCAGCGTCCTCGGGGTAGCTGGGGCCAACGTCCTGACTTTC. Translated: CASVLGVAGANVLTF.

The V and J genes are TRBV2 and TRBJ1-4; 9 nucleotides agree with TRBD1. This CDR3 region has 13 residues. Trimming cost V 7 bases and J 5 bases; bases outside gene matches: 2. The germline V gene encodes CDR1 SNHLY and CDR2 FYNNEI. CDR3 in DNA: TGTGCCAGCAAGACAGGGGGAAATGAAAAACTGTTTTTT. Translation gives CASKTGGNEKLFF.

This CDR3 reads CANPDRVGNEQFF. As DNA, the CDR3 is TGTGCCAACCCGGACAGGGTCGGCAATGAGCAGTTCTTC. The chain has TRBV7-2 and TRBJ2-1; 8 positions agree with TRBD1. J gave up 6 bases and V 10 bases, and 8 bases lay outside the gene matches. CDR1 is SGHTA, CDR2 FQGNSA, per germline. The CDR3 has 13 residues.

The CDR3 DNA reads TGTGCCAGCTCACCACCGGAGGATCGCGGAGTCGAGCAGTTCTTC. Protein product: CASSPPEDRGVEQFF. The chain has TRBV18 and TRBJ2-1; D is possibly TRBD2 (5 bases). This CDR3 has 15 amino acids. The V gene lost 0 bases and the J gene lost 10 bases, with 16 bases spanning the gap. Per the germline V gene, CDR1 is KGHSH and CDR2 is LQKENI.

V is TRBV5-6 and J is TRBJ1-5; D unclear. CDR3 length: 12 residues. CDR1 is SGHDT, CDR2 YYEEEE, per germline. The V end was cut by 4 bases, the J end by 5 bases, with 7 bases between. CDR3 loop: CASSLPDQPQHF. CDR3 coding DNA: TGTGCCAGCAGCCTACCGGATCAGCCCCAGCATTTT.

The V gene is TRBV28, the J gene TRBJ1-6; D is perhaps TRBD1 (5 bases). The CDR3 runs to 13 residues. V was trimmed by 8 bases and J by 8 bases, leaving 13 bases between them. Germline V CDR1 and CDR2: MDHEN, SYDVKM. DNA for the CDR3: TGTGCCAGCTCGGCCCTGGGGCATTCACCCCTCCACTTT. Translation gives CASSALGHSPLHF. Variable domain in full (rest from reference TRBV28 and TRBJ1-6): DVKVTQSSRYLVKRTGEKVFLECVQDMDHENMFWYRQDPGLGLRLIYFSYDVKMKEKGDIPEGYSVSREKKERFSLILESASTNQTSMYLCASSALGHSPLHFGNGTRLTVT.

V usage is TRBV2 and J usage is TRBJ1-3; no clear D. This CDR3 spans 14 amino acids. Trimming took 5 bases from V and 2 from J, leaving 10 bases between them. From germline, CDR1 is SNHLY and CDR2 FYNNEI. The DNA for the CDR3 is TGTGCCAGCAGTTCACAGACGACTGGAAACACCATATATTTT. This translates into CASSSQTTGNTIYF.

This clone has a single count. The rearrangement joins TRBV6-5 to TRBJ2-2, with a possible D match to TRBD1 (6 bases). The V end was cut by 5 bases, the J end by 6 bases, with 16 bases between. The CDR3 length is 15 residues. Germline lookup yields CDR1 MNHEY and CDR2 SVGAGI. The DNA of the CDR3 is TGTGCCAGCAGTAAATCAGGGGTTTGGGCCGGGGAGCTGTTTTTT. This encodes CASSKSGVWAGELFF.

This clone has just a few counts. The chain uses TRBV16 and TRBJ2-6, with a possible D match to TRBD2 (6 bases). V gave up 4 bases and J gave up 0 bases, with 16 bases separating them. CDR3 size: 18 residues. The germline V gene has CDR1 KGHSY and CDR2 FQNENV. CDR3 residues: CASSPSGTYSSGANVLTF. The CDR3 DNA reads TGTGCCAGCAGCCCTTCCGGGACTTATAGCTCTGGGGCCAACGTCCTGACTTTC. Filled out from reference TRBV16 and TRBJ2-6, the complete variable domain reads GEEVAQTPKHLVRGEGQKAKLYCAPIKGHSYVFWYQQVLKNEFKFLISFQNENVFDETGMPKERFSAKCLPNSPCSLEIQATKLEDSAVYFCASSPSGTYSSGANVLTFGAGSRLTVL.

The rearrangement joins TRBV28 to TRBJ1-6; D gene uncertain. The CDR3 is 14 amino acids. Germline loops: CDR1 MDHEN, CDR2 SYDVKM. V gave up 5 bases and J gave up 7 bases, with 12 bases separating them. The chain's CDR3 is CASSLPRANSPLHF. The DNA of the CDR3 is TGTGCCAGCAGTCTCCCCCGCGCGAATTCACCCCTCCACTTT.

This clone was recorded only once. In DNA, the CDR3 is TGTGCCAGCAGCCAAACCCAGGGGGCGCGTAATTCACCCCTCCACTTT. It encodes CASSQTQGARNSPLHF. This chain connects TRBV4-2 to TRBJ1-6; 8 bases fit TRBD1. CDR1 is LGHNA and CDR2 is YNFKEQ in the germline V gene. CDR3 length equals 16 residues. The V and J ends lost 2 bases and 6 bases, in that order; junction bases with no gene match: 6.

The chain employs TRBV20-1 and TRBJ2-3, with TRBD2 as a possible D gene (5 bases). This CDR3 comprises 14 residues. V lost 3 bases to trimming and J lost 5 bases, with 15 bases between them. Looked up from germline, CDR1 is DFQATT and CDR2 is SNEGSKA (reference sequence). The CDR3 sequence is CSASDAEGLDTQYF. The CDR3, as DNA: TGCAGTGCTAGTGACGCCGAGGGTTTAGATACGCAGTATTTT.

The chain combines TRBV5-1 with TRBJ1-6; TRBD1 might be the D (5 bases). The V gene lost 0 bases and the J gene lost 6 bases, with 10 bases spanning the gap. The germline V gene has CDR1 SGHRS and CDR2 YFSETQ. This CDR3 has 15 residues. The CDR3 loop reads CASSLDRLSNSPLHF. The CDR3, as DNA: TGCGCCAGCAGCTTGGACAGGTTAAGTAATTCACCCCTCCACTTT.

This sequence joins TRBV18 and TRBJ2-1; no clear D gene. The CDR3 extends over 15 amino acids. The V end lost 3 bases, the J end lost 0 bases, and 9 bases lay between the germline ends. Germline-derived CDR1 and CDR2 are KGHSH and LQKENI. The chain's CDR3 is CASSPTISSYNEQFF. CDR3 in DNA: TGTGCCAGCTCACCTACTATTAGCTCCTACAATGAGCAGTTCTTC.